One sample yielded the 5 T cell receptor beta chains listed below, sequenced in a study of blood T cell repertoires in COVID-19. The method was immunoSEQ multiplex PCR; TCRdb's version includes in-frame clones alone and lacks a portion of them. The sample contains about 100,000 clones, about nine tenths of which appear only once. Source material: peripheral blood. The receptors stem from a man aged 70-80 years with acute or convalescent COVID-19.

The V call is TRBV7-4, the J call TRBJ2-7; tentatively, D is TRBD1 (6 bases). Germline V gene data show CDR1 as SGHVT and CDR2 as SQSDAQ. V shed 9 bases and J shed 3 bases, with 18 bases lying between them. CDR3 length: 14 residues. CDR3 amino acids: CARHHPDSVYEQYF. The CDR3 DNA follows: TGTGCCAGACACCACCCGGACAGCGTCTACGAGCAGTACTTC.

V is TRBV2 and J is TRBJ1-1; the D is unclear. The CDR3 spans 12 residues. V lost 4 bases to trimming and J lost 7 bases, with 10 bases between them. CDR1 and CDR2 (germline): SNHLY, FYNNEI. The CDR3 nucleotides read TGTGCCAGCAGTGCCACTTTTATTGAAGCTTTCTTT. It codes for CASSATFIEAFF.

The genes are TRBV7-2 and TRBJ1-6, with TRBD1 matching over 8 bases. Germline V lookup: CDR1 SGHTA, CDR2 FQGNSA. The ends lost 1 base at V and 0 bases at J; junction bases unmatched: 5. There are 18 residues in the CDR3. The CDR3 reads CASSLGRQGFSYNSPLHF. The CDR3 region has the DNA TGTGCCAGCAGCTTAGGGCGACAGGGGTTCTCCTATAATTCACCCCTCCACTTT.

This chain connects TRBV9 to TRBJ2-7; TRBD2 matches at 11 bases. The CDR3 has 15 residues. CDR1 is SGDLS and CDR2 is YYNGEE in the germline V gene. J gave up 2 bases and V 0 bases, and 1 base lay outside the gene matches. The CDR3 protein is CASSVGLAGPYEQYF. The CDR3 nucleotides are TGTGCCAGCAGCGTAGGACTAGCGGGGCCCTACGAGCAGTACTTC.

This chain uses TRBV10-1 with TRBJ2-7; 7 bases align to TRBD2. V was clipped by 4 bases and J by 1 base; unmatched bases: 10. The CDR3 loop spans 16 amino acids. Germline V CDR1 and CDR2: WNHNN, SYGVQD (reference sequence). CDR3 amino acids: CASSGGGYRGSYEQYF. In nucleotides, the CDR3 is TGCGCCAGCAGTGGGGGAGGGTACCGAGGTTCCTACGAGCAGTACTTC.